These 9 T cell receptor beta chains share one sample of origin, sequenced in a study of blood T cell repertoires in COVID-19. Measured with immunoSEQ multiplex PCR; TCRdb has only the in-frame clones, and not every one. The sample records some 58,000 clones, approximately 86% being singletons. Sequencing was done on a sample of peripheral blood. The receptors originated from a man aged 35 to 55 with acute or convalescent COVID-19.

The chain carries TRBV7-2 and TRBJ1-2; TRBD1 matches 7 bases. V dropped 5 bases and J dropped 4; count of bases not matched to a gene: 10. The CDR3 contains 15 residues. Germline CDR1 SGHTA, CDR2 FQGNSA. The CDR3 DNA sequence: TGTGCCAGCAGCCCGGATGACAGGGCCGGCTATGGCTACACCTTC. This codes for CASSPDDRAGYGYTF.

This chain links TRBV5-1 with TRBJ2-3, with D perhaps matching TRBD1 (7 bases). V dropped 0 bases and J dropped 6 bases, with 14 bases sitting between them. This CDR3 has 15 amino acids. The germline V gene has CDR1 SGHRS and CDR2 YFSETQ. CDR3 region: CASSLGQGGGDTQYF. In nucleotides, the CDR3 is TGCGCCAGCAGCTTGGGACAGGGAGGAGGGGATACGCAGTATTTT.

The chain combines TRBV10-1 with TRBJ2-2, with D possibly matching TRBD2 (5 bases). Germline CDR1 and CDR2: WNHNN and SYGVQD (reference sequence). The CDR3 has 19 residues. V was clipped by 8 bases and J by 5 bases, with 30 bases between them. The CDR3 reads CASANSDRFTARGTGELFF. The CDR3, as DNA: TGCGCCAGCGCCAACAGCGACCGTTTTACCGCCCGAGGGACCGGGGAGCTGTTTTTT.

J is TRBJ2-3 and V is TRBV6-5, with 8 bases that match TRBD2. Germline V gives CDR1 MNHEY, CDR2 SVGAGI. Trimming removed 8 bases from V and 6 bases from J; junction bases left unmatched: 10. The CDR3 is 14 residues long. This CDR3 reads CASEEGTSSDTQYF. The DNA of the CDR3 is TGTGCCAGCGAAGAGGGGACTAGTTCCGATACGCAGTATTTT.

This rearrangement joins TRBV6-5 to TRBJ1-2; 7 bases align to TRBD1. Germline V CDR1 and CDR2: MNHEY, SVGAGI. J lost 7 bases, V lost 7 bases, and 9 bases had no gene match. The CDR3 has 13 residues. DNA of the CDR3: TGTGCCAGCACTCAACAGGGGATAGGTGGCTACACCTTC. Translating gives CASTQQGIGGYTF.

The chain links TRBV12-5 to TRBJ2-7; 12 nucleotides match TRBD1. Germline V CDR1 and CDR2: LGHNT, FRNRAP. This CDR3 comprises 13 residues. Trimming cost V 8 bases and J 7 bases; bases outside gene matches: 6. CDR3 amino acids: CASRWDRGREQYF. DNA for the CDR3: TGTGCTAGTCGTTGGGACAGGGGGCGAGAGCAGTACTTC.

This chain uses TRBV9 with TRBJ2-2; 9 nucleotides match TRBD1. The germline CDR1 and CDR2 sequences are SGDLS and YYNGEE. The V and J ends lost 4 bases and 3 bases, in that order; junction bases with no gene match: 7. The CDR3 is 16 residues long. DNA for the CDR3: TGTGCCAGCAGCCTCAGAGGACAGGGGTACACCGGGGAGCTGTTTTTT. Translated, it gives CASSLRGQGYTGELFF.

This clone showed up just a few times. This chain connects TRBV6-1 to TRBJ1-1, with D hard to call. From germline, CDR1 is MNHNS and CDR2 SASEGT. The V end was cut by 4 bases, the J end by 1 base, with 16 bases between. The CDR3 length is 16 residues. CDR3 coding DNA: TGTGCCAGCAGTGTGGGCCGGTCGAAGAGGAACACTGAAGCTTTCTTT. This sequence encodes CASSVGRSKRNTEAFF.

J is TRBJ2-5 and V is TRBV5-1, with D possibly TRBD1 on 5 matching bases. The CDR3 is 14 amino acids. With 4 bases removed from V and 4 bases from J, the gap between germline ends came to 14 bases. Germline V gives CDR1 SGHRS, CDR2 YFSETQ. The CDR3 coding sequence is TGCGCCAGCAGCCCTAGACAGAATAGAGAGACCCAGTACTTC. Protein sequence: CASSPRQNRETQYF.